These 28 T cell receptor beta chains came from one sample sequenced in a study of Tregs in tolerant kidney transplant recipients. TCRdb's copy holds only in-frame clones and misses some; the assay was immunoSEQ multiplex PCR. The sample holds tens of thousands of clones, around 90% seen once. The source material was Tregs from blood. The receptors originated from a human donor in good health.

The genes are TRBV18 and TRBJ2-7, with 11 bases aligning to TRBD1. The germline V gene has CDR1 KGHSH and CDR2 LQKENI. The CDR3 spans 16 residues. The junction had 10 bases not matched to a gene; V was cut back by 3 bases and J by 6 bases. The CDR3 loop reads CASSPTPGQGGLEQYF. The CDR3 DNA reads TGTGCCAGCTCACCCACTCCGGGACAGGGGGGACTCGAGCAGTACTTC.

The gene calls are TRBV13 and TRBJ2-3, with TRBD2 matching over 13 bases. The V segment lost 5 bases and the J segment 3 bases; nucleotides outside the gene matches: 2. This CDR3 is built from 15 residues. Germline V gene lookup returns CDR1 PRHDT and CDR2 FYEKMQ (reference sequence). The chain's CDR3 is CASSPGLAGTDTQYF. The CDR3 DNA follows: TGTGCCAGCAGCCCGGGACTAGCGGGGACAGATACGCAGTATTTT. Variable domain in full (rest from reference TRBV13 and TRBJ2-3): AAGVIQSPRHLIKEKRETATLKCYPIPRHDTVYWYQQGPGQDPQFLISFYEKMQSDKGSIPDRFSAQQFSDYHSELNMSSLELGDSALYFCASSPGLAGTDTQYFGPGTRLTVL.

CDR3 in amino acids: CASSPRVWSEKGYGYTF. The CDR3 nucleotides are TGTGCCAGCTCACCACGGGTATGGAGTGAGAAGGGCTATGGCTACACCTTC. The genes are TRBV18 and TRBJ1-2; the D is unclear. The CDR3 covers 17 residues. Trimming cost V 1 base and J 4 bases, with 19 bases left between them. The germline CDR1 and CDR2 sequences are KGHSH and LQKENI.

The V gene is TRBV2, the J gene TRBJ2-7; 8 nucleotides match TRBD1. Germline trimming cut 5 bases from V and 5 bases from J; bases unmatched to any gene: 8. This CDR3 region has 14 residues. Per the germline V gene, CDR1 is SNHLY and CDR2 is FYNNEI. CDR3 residues: CASSPDRGEDEQYF. CDR3 DNA: TGTGCCAGCAGTCCCGACAGGGGCGAGGACGAGCAGTACTTC.

In this sample, this clone turned up once. The chain couples TRBV19 to TRBJ2-1; 11 nucleotides match TRBD2. The germline gives CDR1 LNHDA, CDR2 SQIVND (reference sequence). The CDR3 contains 17 residues. V was clipped by 9 bases and J by 6 bases; unmatched bases: 16. This chain's CDR3 is CASAPGRLAGQSNEQFF. CDR3 in DNA: TGTGCCAGCGCGCCGGGTAGACTAGCGGGGCAGAGCAATGAGCAGTTCTTC.

The V gene is TRBV2, the J gene TRBJ1-2, with 7 nucleotides matching TRBD1. Trimming took 8 bases from V and 2 from J; bases not matched to a gene: 5. Germline V lookup: CDR1 SNHLY, CDR2 FYNNEI. This CDR3 contains 13 residues. CDR3 loop: CASLQGYNYGYTF. CDR3 sequence (DNA): TGTGCCAGCCTACAGGGGTACAACTATGGCTACACCTTC. The complete variable domain, with remaining parts taken from reference TRBV2 and TRBJ1-2, reads EPEVTQTPSHQVTQMGQEVILRCVPISNHLYFYWYRQILGQKVEFLVSFYNNEISEKSEIFDDQFSVERPDGSNFTLKIRSTKLEDSAMYFCASLQGYNYGYTFGSGTRLTVV.

This sequence joins TRBV5-1 and TRBJ2-3; D possibly corresponds to TRBD2 (5 bases). This CDR3 comprises 14 residues. Looked up from germline, CDR1 is SGHRS and CDR2 is YFSETQ. V was cut by 0 bases and J by 2 bases, with 7 bases left in between. The CDR3 here is CASSLGEFTDTQYF. CDR3 bases: TGCGCCAGCAGCTTGGGGGAGTTCACAGATACGCAGTATTTT.

The chain is built from TRBV12-1 and TRBJ2-3; the table's D call, TRBD2, has no DNA check behind it. TRBV12-1 is a documented pseudogene. The CDR3 has 16 residues. Here the CDR3 DNA reads TGTGCCAGCAGCTTTAAGGCGGGAGGTAGCACAGATACGCAGTATTTT. Protein: CASSFKAGGSTDTQYF.

V usage is TRBV19 and J usage is TRBJ1-1; D gene uncertain. Trimming stripped 5 bases from V and 1 base from J, with 11 bases between. Germline assignment: CDR1 LNHDA and CDR2 SQIVND (reference sequence). The CDR3 has 14 residues. Here the CDR3 reads CASSPSQRNTEAFF. CDR3 sequence (DNA): TGTGCCAGTAGTCCATCACAAAGGAACACTGAAGCTTTCTTT.

The V call is TRBV4-1, the J call TRBJ2-4; D perhaps matches TRBD2 (6 bases). There are 16 residues in the CDR3. V was clipped by 4 bases and J by 0 bases, with 13 bases between them. Per the germline V gene, CDR1 is MGHRA and CDR2 is YSYEKL. The CDR3, as DNA: TGCGCCAGCAGCCCACTGGGGGGTATAGCCAAAAACATTCAGTACTTC. This codes for CASSPLGGIAKNIQYF.

The V and J genes are TRBV5-6 and TRBJ2-3; TRBD1 matches at 8 bases. Germline assignment: CDR1 SGHDT and CDR2 YYEEEE. With 3 bases clipped from V and 0 bases from J, the junction kept 6 bases outside the gene matches. The CDR3 consists of 16 residues. The CDR3 spells CASSSGTGLSTDTQYF. The CDR3 DNA sequence: TGTGCCAGCAGCTCCGGGACAGGCCTCAGCACAGATACGCAGTATTTT.

This chain joins TRBV5-1 and TRBJ1-1; 9 bases are a match to TRBD1. The trim removed 3 bases at V and 2 bases at J, leaving 17 bases unmatched. CDR3 size: 19 residues. The germline CDR1 and CDR2 sequences are SGHRS and YFSETQ. The CDR3 protein is CASSYRQGQGGTRNTEAFF. The CDR3 DNA follows: TGCGCCAGCAGCTACCGGCAGGGACAGGGCGGGACAAGAAACACTGAAGCTTTCTTT.

The CDR3 region is CASSLERGTGVPYEQYF. The DNA of the CDR3 is TGTGCCAGCAGCTTGGAACGGGGGACAGGGGTCCCCTACGAGCAGTACTTC. V and J are TRBV5-6 and TRBJ2-5; 10 nucleotides match TRBD1. The DNA matches TRBJ2-7 better at its end, which makes the J call doubtful. The CDR3 is made up of 17 amino acids. The germline CDR1 and CDR2 sequences are SGHDT and YYEEEE.

This clone was counted only a few times. This chain joins TRBV7-9 and TRBJ2-5; the D gene is possibly TRBD1 (5 bases). The CDR3 is 14 amino acids. Per germline, CDR1 SEHNR and CDR2 FQNEAQ (reference sequence). Trimming took off 5 bases at V and 7 bases at J, with 17 bases between the two ends. The CDR3 sequence is CASSHKQVAGTQYF. As DNA, the CDR3 is TGTGCCAGCAGCCACAAACAGGTGGCAGGGACCCAGTACTTC.

The chain carries TRBV19 and TRBJ2-3, with 13 bases matching TRBD2. Losses at the gene ends were 0 bases for V and 7 bases for J; bases not matched to a gene: 10. Germline V CDR1 and CDR2: LNHDA, SQIVND (reference sequence). CDR3 length: 18 residues. The CDR3 region is CASSIDGGTSGTYYTQYF. DNA for the CDR3: TGTGCCAGTAGTATAGATGGGGGGACTAGCGGGACGTACTATACGCAGTATTTT.

The chain has TRBV10-1 and TRBJ1-5; tentatively, D is TRBD1 (5 bases). This CDR3 has 13 residues. Trimming removed 3 bases at V and 4 bases at J, with 7 bases between. Looked up from germline, CDR1 is WNHNN and CDR2 is SYGVQD (reference sequence). The chain's CDR3 is CASSDNRNQPQHF. The CDR3 DNA follows: TGCGCCAGCAGTGATAACAGGAATCAGCCCCAGCATTTT.

The rearrangement joins TRBV6-5 to TRBJ2-5; D is uncertain. The CDR3 runs to 12 residues. Deletions cut 1 base from V and 4 bases from J, with 4 bases between. The germline V gene has CDR1 MNHEY and CDR2 SVGAGI. The CDR3 DNA follows: TGTGCCAGCAGTTACTACGGAGAGACCCAGTACTTC. Its protein product is CASSYYGETQYF.

The chain has TRBV11-2 and TRBJ1-3, with D perhaps TRBD1 (5 bases). CDR1 is SGHAT and CDR2 is FQNNGV in the germline V gene. Trimming pared 2 bases from V and 0 bases from J, leaving 14 bases between. The CDR3 loop spans 17 amino acids. The CDR3 sequence: CASSLNLGPSSGNTIYF. The CDR3 DNA reads TGTGCCAGCAGCTTAAATTTGGGGCCCAGCTCTGGAAACACCATATATTTT. Full variable domain (rest looked up from reference TRBV11-2 and TRBJ1-3): EAGVAQSPRYKIIEKRQSVAFWCNPISGHATLYWYQQILGQGPKLLIQFQNNGVVDDSQLPKDRFSAERLKGVDSTLKIQPAKLEDSAVYLCASSLNLGPSSGNTIYFGEGSWLTVV.

The chain combines TRBV5-4 with TRBJ2-5; possibly TRBD1 for D (6 bases). The CDR3 length is 17 residues. Germline loops: CDR1 SGHNT, CDR2 YYREEE (reference sequence). V lost 0 bases to trimming and J lost 0 bases, with 15 bases between them. CDR3 in DNA: TGTGCCAGCAGCTTGGAGGCAGGGGCTACGTACCAAGAGACCCAGTACTTC. This encodes CASSLEAGATYQETQYF.

This chain joins TRBV5-1 and TRBJ2-5; D might be TRBD1 or TRBD2, each matching 5 bases. Trimming removed 4 bases from V and 5 bases from J, with 18 bases in between. The CDR3 is made up of 15 amino acids. Germline V gene sequence: CDR1 SGHRS, CDR2 YFSETQ. CDR3 sequence: CASSPGDGTAETQYF. CDR3 DNA: TGCGCCAGCAGCCCTGGGGACGGAACCGCGGAGACCCAGTACTTC.

The genes are TRBV11-2 and TRBJ1-1; no definite D call. This CDR3 is built from 13 residues. Trimming removed 3 bases from V and 3 bases from J, with 8 bases in between. Germline V gene sequence: CDR1 SGHAT, CDR2 FQNNGV. For the CDR3, the DNA is TGTGCCAGCAGCTTCATGGTGTACACTGAAGCTTTCTTT. It yields the protein CASSFMVYTEAFF.

The V gene is TRBV5-1, the J gene TRBJ2-1, with 9 bases fitting TRBD2. V lost 5 bases to trimming and J lost 3 bases; unmatched junction nucleotides: 18. The CDR3 loop spans 19 amino acids. Looked up from germline, CDR1 is SGHRS and CDR2 is YFSETQ. CDR3 protein: CASSLDCAGGPGYYNEQFF. CDR3 sequence (DNA): TGCGCCAGCAGTTTAGACTGCGCGGGGGGGCCAGGCTACTACAATGAGCAGTTCTTC.

The chain recombines TRBV4-2 with TRBJ2-5; D not resolved. The germline CDR1 and CDR2 sequences are LGHNA and YNFKEQ. The CDR3 is 14 residues long. Deletions cut 3 bases from V and 5 bases from J, with 13 bases between. CDR3 loop: CASSHAGRWETQYF. CDR3 sequence (DNA): TGTGCCAGCAGCCATGCAGGCAGGTGGGAGACCCAGTACTTC.

The chain has TRBV6-5 and TRBJ1-6, with D perhaps TRBD1 (5 bases). Germline V gene data show CDR1 as MNHEY and CDR2 as SVGAGI. The CDR3 has 14 residues. The ends were cut back, 6 bases at V and 8 bases at J, with 14 bases in the middle. CDR3 residues: CASRIQGVDSPLHF. CDR3 coding DNA: TGTGCCAGCAGGATCCAGGGAGTAGATTCACCCCTCCACTTT.

The rearrangement joins TRBV2 to TRBJ1-5, with a possible D match to TRBD1 (6 bases). The CDR3 consists of 14 residues. Germline V lookup: CDR1 SNHLY, CDR2 FYNNEI. Trimming shortened V by 5 bases and J by 3 bases, and 11 bases separated the two germline ends. CDR3 residues: CASSTRGSNQPQHF. The CDR3, as DNA: TGTGCCAGCAGTACCAGGGGCTCCAATCAGCCCCAGCATTTT.

The chain carries TRBV6-1 and TRBJ2-5; 14 nucleotides line up with TRBD2. Germline CDR1 is MNHNS and CDR2 is SASEGT. This CDR3 has 18 residues. V dropped 4 bases and J dropped 1; count of bases not matched to a gene: 8. CDR3 residues: CASSGGRLAGGLQETQYF. DNA of the CDR3: TGTGCCAGCAGTGGCGGGCGACTAGCGGGAGGGCTCCAAGAGACCCAGTACTTC.

The CDR3, as DNA: TGCAGCGTTGAAGAACGTAGAACAAACACCGGGGAGCTGTTTTTT. It yields the protein CSVEERRTNTGELFF. V and J are TRBV29-1 and TRBJ2-2, with D uncertain. The CDR3 is 15 amino acids. Trimming stripped 0 bases from V and 2 bases from J, with 10 bases between. Germline V gene data show CDR1 as SQVTM and CDR2 as ANQGSEA.

V and J are TRBV11-3 and TRBJ2-3; D gene ambiguous. The CDR3 sequence is 13 residues long. CDR1 SGHNT and CDR2 YENEEA come from the germline V gene. Trimming took off 1 base at V and 2 bases at J, with 4 bases between the two ends. The CDR3 spells CASSLAYTDTQYF. The CDR3 nucleotides are TGTGCCAGCAGCTTAGCCTACACAGATACGCAGTATTTT.